This note documents a single T cell receptor (beta chain) sequence. Each participant's cohort was designated according to participant-reported clinical history. How the authors handled the data: Researchers report that nucleated cell counts were estimated from reference gene primer amplification. This table comes from immunoSEQ multiplex PCR, and its TCRdb copy is limited to in-frame clones, with some not included. The DNA gave D and trimming, while V, J and clone size come from that table. The sample consists of 250,000 to 350,000 clones, around 87% of them appearing once. These data are taken from a study of blood T cell repertoires in COVID-19. The CDR3 is made up of 15 amino acids. Germline loops: CDR1 SGHTS, CDR2 YDEGEE. V was shortened by 2 bases and J by 7 bases, with 18 bases between the two germline ends.

This clonotype originated in a woman between 18 and 29 years old with acute COVID-19. The material sequenced was PBMCs or T cells enriched from blood (not recorded which). The chain employs TRBV5-8 and TRBJ1-2, with D unresolved. CDR3 in amino acids: CASSFPRGRRSGYTF. The CDR3 DNA follows: TGTGCCAGCAGCTTTCCCCGCGGGCGGAGGAGTGGCTACACCTTC. Looking up the rest from reference TRBV5-8 and TRBJ1-2 gives the full variable domain: EAGVTQSPTHLIKTRGQQATLRCSPISGHTSVYWYQQALGLGLQFLLWYDEGEERNRGNFPPRFSGRQFPNYSSELNVNALELEDSALYLCASSFPRGRRSGYTFGSGTRLTVV.